The 26 T cell receptor beta chains below all came from one sample that was sequenced in a study of cytomegalovirus exposure and HLA in healthy donors. Repertoires were generated with immunoSEQ multiplex PCR, while TCRdb's copy carries only in-frame clones and drops some. The table has 230,000 or so clones, about 91% seen once. The sample consisted of PBMCs. Receptors originate from a woman between 18 and 30 years old in good health and CMV-seronegative.

The rearrangement joins TRBV19 to TRBJ1-2, with 7 bases aligning to TRBD1. The V and J ends lost 3 bases and 3 bases, in that order; junction bases with no gene match: 4. This CDR3 is 14 amino acids long. The germline V gene has CDR1 LNHDA and CDR2 SQIVND (reference sequence). The CDR3: CASSILTGDYGYTF. The CDR3 DNA follows: TGTGCCAGTAGTATCCTTACAGGGGACTATGGCTACACCTTC.

The V gene is TRBV18, the J gene TRBJ2-1; 8 nucleotides match TRBD2. Germline values: CDR1 KGHSH, CDR2 LQKENI. V trimming: 6 bases; J trimming: 1 base; junction bases outside the gene matches: 8. The CDR3 length is 16 residues. The CDR3 region has the DNA TGTGCCAGCTCGGGACGACTAGCGTCATCCTACAATGAGCAGTTCTTC. Its translation: CASSGRLASSYNEQFF.

This chain joins TRBV30 and TRBJ2-3, with 7 bases that match TRBD2. The V and J ends lost 4 bases and 0 bases, in that order; junction bases with no gene match: 4. Looked up from germline, CDR1 is GTSNPN and CDR2 is SVGIG (reference sequence). The CDR3 runs to 14 residues. CDR3 sequence (DNA): TGTGCCTGGAACCAGCGGGGTAGCACAGATACGCAGTATTTT. Encoded protein: CAWNQRGSTDTQYF.

The genes are TRBV9 and TRBJ1-1; 7 bases line up with TRBD1. The germline V gene encodes CDR1 SGDLS and CDR2 YYNGEE. This CDR3 region has 15 residues. V trimming: 0 bases; J trimming: 2 bases; junction bases outside the gene matches: 4. The CDR3 DNA sequence: TGTGCCAGCAGCGTAGTGACAGGGCTTAACACTGAAGCTTTCTTT. This translates into CASSVVTGLNTEAFF.

This clone was detected a few times. The V call is TRBV6-5, the J call TRBJ2-2, with D perhaps TRBD1 (5 bases). From germline, CDR1 is MNHEY and CDR2 SVGAGI. This CDR3 is 14 amino acids long. Trimming removed 6 bases at V and 5 bases at J, with 13 bases between. The CDR3 loop is CASRGRGETGELFF. For the CDR3, the DNA is TGTGCCAGCAGGGGGCGTGGTGAAACCGGGGAGCTGTTTTTT.

V and J are TRBV28 and TRBJ1-2; TRBD1 agrees at 9 bases. Germline trimming cut 6 bases from V and 4 bases from J; bases unmatched to any gene: 6. The germline gives CDR1 MDHEN, CDR2 SYDVKM. The CDR3 covers 14 residues. The CDR3, as DNA: TGTGCCAGCAGCCAGGACAGGGGTATCTATGGCTACACCTTC. This gives the protein CASSQDRGIYGYTF.

The chain links TRBV6-5 to TRBJ2-7; 7 nucleotides match TRBD1. This CDR3 is built from 14 residues. CDR1 and CDR2 (germline): MNHEY, SVGAGI. With V trimmed by 6 bases and J by 3 bases, 8 bases remained unmatched. The CDR3 region is CASSPTGLFYEQYF. The DNA of the CDR3 is TGTGCCAGCAGCCCGACAGGGTTATTCTACGAGCAGTACTTC.

This clone was observed a single time. The rearrangement links TRBV7-8 to TRBJ2-7, with unresolved D. The CDR3 totals 14 residues. Germline V gene sequence: CDR1 SGHVS, CDR2 FQNEAQ. V lost 2 bases, J lost 3 bases, and 11 bases lay in between. CDR3 nucleotide sequence: TGTGCCAGCAGCTTAACTTCCCGGGTCTACGAGCAGTACTTC. Amino acids: CASSLTSRVYEQYF.

The CDR3: CASTGTDNQPQHF. CDR3 in DNA: TGTGCCAGCACCGGGACAGATAATCAGCCCCAGCATTTT. This chain links TRBV6-1 with TRBJ1-5; 7 positions agree with TRBD1. Trimming cost V 7 bases and J 4 bases; bases outside gene matches: 4. From germline, CDR1 is MNHNS and CDR2 SASEGT. The CDR3 has 13 residues.

This chain uses TRBV18 with TRBJ2-1; 7 bases are shared with TRBD2. This CDR3 contains 18 residues. With V trimmed by 0 bases and J by 0 bases, 8 bases remained unmatched. CDR1 is KGHSH, CDR2 LQKENI, per germline. The CDR3 bases are TGTGCCAGCTCACCACCGGACCGGGCGGGGGTCTCCTACAATGAGCAGTTCTTC. It is translated as CASSPPDRAGVSYNEQFF.

The CDR3, as DNA: TGTGCCACTCGCACAGGGTACACCGGGGAGCTGTTTTTT. Its protein product is CATRTGYTGELFF. This chain joins TRBV6-5 and TRBJ2-2, with TRBD1 as a possible D gene (6 bases). The CDR3 is 13 residues long. V lost 10 bases and J 3 bases, leaving 12 bases between the germline ends. Germline CDR1 reads MNHEY; CDR2 reads SVGAGI.

The chain combines TRBV27 with TRBJ2-1; no clear D gene. CDR1 and CDR2 from the germline V gene are MNHEY and SMNVEV (reference sequence). V was pared by 5 bases and J by 4 bases, with 9 bases between. CDR3 length: 13 amino acids. CDR3: CASSKTWYNEQFF. CDR3 nucleotides: TGTGCCAGCAGTAAAACTTGGTACAATGAGCAGTTCTTC.

The rearrangement uses TRBV2 and TRBJ2-7, with 9 bases lining up with TRBD1. The germline V gene has CDR1 SNHLY and CDR2 FYNNEI. V gave up 3 bases and J gave up 2 bases; unmatched junction bases: 8. The CDR3 spans 16 residues. In DNA, the CDR3 is TGTGCCAGCAGTGACACAATCCGGGACAGGGCCTACGAGCAGTACTTC. As protein: CASSDTIRDRAYEQYF.

This chain joins TRBV6-1 and TRBJ2-3; 7 bases align to TRBD2. V shed 3 bases and J 0 bases; nucleotides not matched to a gene: 3. The CDR3 sequence is 15 residues long. From germline, CDR1 is MNHNS and CDR2 SASEGT. CDR3: CASSDWGGSTDTQYF. CDR3 in DNA: TGTGCCAGCAGTGATTGGGGGGGTAGCACAGATACGCAGTATTTT.

The chain recombines TRBV6-1 with TRBJ1-5; D is undetermined. The CDR3 loop spans 15 amino acids. The V end lost 2 bases, the J end lost 6 bases, and 14 bases lay between the germline ends. In germline, CDR1 is MNHNS, CDR2 SASEGT. Written as DNA, the CDR3 is TGTGCCAGCAGTGAATTCTTCGGGGAGTCTCAGCCCCAGCATTTT. It codes for CASSEFFGESQPQHF.

The chain combines TRBV28 with TRBJ2-3; 11 bases are shared with TRBD1. CDR3 length: 15 amino acids. Germline lookup yields CDR1 MDHEN and CDR2 SYDVKM. Trimming removed 4 bases from V and 4 bases from J; junction bases left unmatched: 4. The CDR3 loop is CASSSGQGASDTQYF. CDR3 in DNA: TGTGCCAGCAGTTCCGGACAGGGGGCGTCAGATACGCAGTATTTT.

The V gene is TRBV2, the J gene TRBJ1-2; 10 bases line up with TRBD1. The CDR3 covers 18 residues. The germline V gene encodes CDR1 SNHLY and CDR2 FYNNEI. V was clipped by 3 bases and J by 0 bases; unmatched bases: 10. CDR3 coding DNA: TGTGCCAGCAGTGATCTCCGGGACAGGGGCTCCCCTAACTATGGCTACACCTTC. The encoded protein is CASSDLRDRGSPNYGYTF.

V gene TRBV7-6 combines with J gene TRBJ2-3, with D tentatively TRBD2 (6 bases). Per germline, CDR1 SGHVS and CDR2 FNYEAQ. Trimming pared 5 bases from V and 2 bases from J, leaving 20 bases between. This CDR3 contains 17 residues. The CDR3 nucleotides are TGTGCCAGCAGCACATCGTTAGCGGAGGGCCCCACAGATACGCAGTATTTT. This codes for CASSTSLAEGPTDTQYF. Full variable domain (outside the CDR3, taken from reference TRBV7-6 and TRBJ2-3): GAGVSQSPRYKVTKRGQDVALRCDPISGHVSLYWYRQALGQGPEFLTYFNYEAQQDKSGLPNDRFSAERPEGSISTLTIQRTEQRDSAMYRCASSTSLAEGPTDTQYFGPGTRLTVL.

V and J are TRBV29-1 and TRBJ2-3; D not resolved. The CDR3 runs 14 residues. Between the trimmed V and J ends, which lost 6 bases and 0 bases, there was a span of 13 bases. Germline V gene lookup returns CDR1 SQVTM and CDR2 ANQGSEA. The CDR3 nucleotides read TGCAGCGTCCCCAGCAGGTTAAGCACAGATACGCAGTATTTT. Translation gives CSVPSRLSTDTQYF.

The rearrangement uses TRBV5-5 and TRBJ1-5, with TRBD1 matching 7 bases. J was trimmed by 3 bases and V by 4 bases; bases with no gene match: 10. Germline CDR1 SGHKS, CDR2 YYEKEE (reference sequence). The CDR3 has 16 residues. The CDR3 DNA reads TGTGCCAGCAGCCCACAGGGGAGCGATGACAATCAGCCCCAGCATTTT. Its protein is CASSPQGSDDNQPQHF.

V gene TRBV7-2 combines with J gene TRBJ2-7, with 8 bases identical to TRBD2. V gave up 1 base and J gave up 0 bases; unmatched junction bases: 2. This CDR3 spans 15 amino acids. The germline V gene encodes CDR1 SGHTA and CDR2 FQGNSA. CDR3 nucleotide sequence: TGTGCCAGCAGCTTAGAAGCGGGAGACTCCTACGAGCAGTACTTC. Translated: CASSLEAGDSYEQYF.

The chain carries TRBV4-2 and TRBJ2-7; 9 bases agree with TRBD1. The junction had 11 bases not matched to a gene; V was cut back by 4 bases and J by 4 bases. The CDR3 has 16 residues. Germline V lookup: CDR1 LGHNA, CDR2 YNFKEQ. The CDR3 spells CASSLAAGTGSYEQYF. The CDR3 nucleotides read TGTGCCAGCAGCCTTGCTGCCGGGACAGGGTCTTACGAGCAGTACTTC.

The rearrangement joins TRBV28 to TRBJ2-1; 7 nucleotides line up with TRBD2. Germline lookup yields CDR1 MDHEN and CDR2 SYDVKM. V lost 8 bases and J lost 8; bases outside the gene matches: 27. This CDR3 has 19 amino acids. CDR3 region: CASSTPLVTRREGSDEQFF. CDR3 DNA sequence: TGTGCCAGCTCAACGCCCCTCGTTACTAGGAGGGAGGGGAGCGATGAGCAGTTCTTC.

The chain recombines TRBV27 with TRBJ2-7; D possibly corresponds to TRBD1 (6 bases). This CDR3 comprises 15 residues. Trimming removed 0 bases from V and 3 bases from J, with 12 bases in between. Germline V gives CDR1 MNHEY, CDR2 SMNVEV (reference sequence). The CDR3 region has the DNA TGTGCCAGCAGTTTATCGGGATTACAGGGCTACGAGCAGTACTTC. Its protein is CASSLSGLQGYEQYF.

The chain has TRBV29-1 and TRBJ2-7; TRBD1 might be the D (6 bases). The germline V and J ends were trimmed by 6 bases and 0 bases, with 9 bases remaining between them. The germline V gene encodes CDR1 SQVTM and CDR2 ANQGSEA. There are 12 residues in the CDR3. The CDR3 is CSVTGTSYEQYF. CDR3 DNA: TGCAGCGTAACAGGGACCTCCTACGAGCAGTACTTC.

This chain joins TRBV10-3 and TRBJ2-5; weak D call: TRBD1 (9 bases). Germline V gene data show CDR1 as ENHRY and CDR2 as SYGVKD. CDR3 length: 17 amino acids. V was cut by 3 bases and J by 5 bases, with 22 bases left in between. The CDR3 DNA sequence: TGTGCCATCAGTGAAAGCGGAACAGGGGGCGGGGGGGAGACCCAGTACTTC. Translated: CAISESGTGGGGETQYF.